The T cell receptor beta chain described here comes from a study of blood T cell repertoires in COVID-19. Study context: Acute and convalescent COVID-19 specimens originated in the United States, Italy and Spain. T cells, B-cell-depleted T cells, or PBMCs provided the cDNA or gDNA that served as material.

Source study methods: Estimation of nucleated cell counts relied on the amplification of reference gene primers. Some clones are missing from TCRdb's copy, which holds only in-frame ones; the method was immunoSEQ multiplex PCR. V, J and clone size are taken as reported in that table, and D and trimming were inferred from the DNA itself. The sample lists 50,000 to 65,000 clones, 60% to 75% occurring once. The ends were cut back, 1 base at V and 8 bases at J, with 7 bases in the middle. The CDR3 runs 12 residues. Looked up from germline, CDR1 is SGHRS and CDR2 is YFSETQ. The chain links TRBV5-1 to TRBJ2-1; possibly TRBD2 for D (6 bases). The receptor was derived from a woman older than 75 with acute or convalescent COVID-19. Sequencing was performed on peripheral blood. CDR3 coding DNA: TGCGCCAGCAGCTTGCGGGAGTATGAGCAGTTCTTC. Amino acids: CASSLREYEQFF.